This TCR beta chain comes out of a study of T cells after yellow fever vaccination. The length of the CDR3 is 12 residues. Germline CDR1 and CDR2: GTSNPN and SVGIG (reference sequence). The trim removed 2 bases at V and 8 bases at J, leaving 1 base unmatched. TCRdb fed the 5' RACE reads into MiXCR, producing one record per CDR3 protein. Here the sample spans hundreds of thousands of distinct CDR3 sequences, over 5% being singletons. This rearrangement joins TRBV30 to TRBJ1-4; 8 nucleotides align to TRBD1. Sample: PBMCs, taken 5 days after the yellow fever booster vaccination. The clonotype was recovered from a man aged 30 to 45 who received the YFV17D yellow fever vaccine. This chain's CDR3 is CAWSRQGEKLFF. The DNA of the CDR3 is TGTGCCTGGAGTCGACAGGGGGAAAAACTGTTTTTT.